Listed below are T cell receptor beta chains from one sample, sequenced in a study of T cell responses to AZD1222 COVID-19 vaccine. Only in-frame clones appear in the TCRdb table, and some are missing; sequencing was by immunoSEQ multiplex PCR. The repertoire holds roughly 150,000 clones, about 90% seen once, with 3.8% in the top ten. The source was peripheral blood, collected 28 days after the second AZD1222 dose. The receptor source for this set is an adult who received the AZD1222 COVID-19 vaccine. Both conserved end residues are part of each CDR3. D genes are given only for firm matches. A row's size may be missing; if present it is once, few, many or a size class.

size	V	J	D	DNA	CDR3
-	TRBV5-1	TRBJ2-2	-	TGCGCCAGCAGCTCCGGACAGAACACCGGGGAGCTGTTTTTT	CASSSGQNTGELFF
-	TRBV6-1	TRBJ2-1	-	TGTGCCAGCAGGAGAGACAATGAGCAGTTCTTC	CASRRDNEQFF
many	TRBV29-1	TRBJ2-7	TRBD1	TGCAGCGGTGAAACAGGGGACTACGAGCAGTACTTC	CSGETGDYEQYF
-	TRBV6-5	TRBJ2-7	-	TGTGCCAGCAGTCCCGGGCGGGGGCCCTCCTACGAGCAGTACTTC	CASSPGRGPSYEQYF
-	TRBV18	TRBJ2-1	TRBD2	TGTGCCAGCTCACCCAGGAGAGGGGGGTCCTCTAGCGGGAGTAGGGATGAGCAGTTCTTC	CASSPRRGGSSSGSRDEQFF
-	TRBV7-2	TRBJ2-5	-	TGTGCCAGCAGCTTAGGACTAGAAGAGACCCAGTACTTC	CASSLGLEETQYF
-	TRBV13	TRBJ2-3	-	TGTGCCAGCGGGGGGGCGGATAAAGATACGCAGTATTTT	CASGGADKDTQYF
-	TRBV9	TRBJ1-2	-	TGTGCCAGCAGCGTAGGGGGAGGGAGGGACTATGGCTACACCTTC	CASSVGGGRDYGYTF
-	TRBV14	TRBJ1-2	-	TGTGCCAGCAGCCCCGTGGGGTGGGGCCCGAGTGGAGGCTACACCTTC	CASSPVGWGPSGGYTF
-	TRBV30	TRBJ1-5	-	TGTGCCTGGAGCCAGGGGTCGTACGAGGGGCCCCAGCATTTT	CAWSQGSYEGPQHF
-	TRBV7-2	TRBJ1-1	TRBD1	TGTGCCAGCAGCTTAGTGGGGACAGGGACGAGGGTCACTGAAGCTTTCTTT	CASSLVGTGTRVTEAFF
-	TRBV7-9	TRBJ2-1	-	TGTGCCAGCAGCCAGCCCCAGGACTCAGATCCAGACAATGAGCAGTTCTTC	CASSQPQDSDPDNEQFF
-	TRBV18	TRBJ1-1	-	TGTGCCAGCTCACCAGGACAGTCGAACACTGAAGCTTTCTTT	CASSPGQSNTEAFF
-	TRBV6-2/TRBV6-3	TRBJ2-7	TRBD2	TGTGCCAGCAGCGGGACTAGCGGAGTCTACGAGCAGTACTTC	CASSGTSGVYEQYF
few	TRBV6-1	TRBJ1-2	-	TGTGCCAGCAGTGAAGAGGTGGACAGATCCGCTAACTATGGCTACACCTTC	CASSEEVDRSANYGYTF
once	TRBV5-1	TRBJ2-7	TRBD2	TGCGCCAGCAGCTTGGTTCGGCGGGAGGAGCAGTACTTC	CASSLVRREEQYF
once	TRBV30	TRBJ2-7	-	TGTGCCTGGAGTGGGACACTAACCTACGAGCAGTACTTC	CAWSGTLTYEQYF
-	TRBV7-6	TRBJ1-2	-	TGTGCCAGCAGCTTGGGACCTAACTATGGCTACACCTTC	CASSLGPNYGYTF
-	TRBV9	TRBJ2-7	TRBD1	TGTGCCAGCAGCCGGGGACAGGCAGGGTGGGGCGAGCAGTACTTC	CASSRGQAGWGEQYF
once	TRBV6-6	TRBJ2-4	TRBD1	TGTGCCTCCCGGGACAGCCTAAACATTCAGTACTTC	CASRDSLNIQYF
-	TRBV2	TRBJ2-7	TRBD1	TGTGCCAGCAAAGGGACAGCTAAAAGCTACGAGCAGTACTTC	CASKGTAKSYEQYF
-	TRBV7-9	TRBJ1-3	-	TGTGCCAGCAGCTCGGGCTACGGAAACACCATATATTTT	CASSSGYGNTIYF